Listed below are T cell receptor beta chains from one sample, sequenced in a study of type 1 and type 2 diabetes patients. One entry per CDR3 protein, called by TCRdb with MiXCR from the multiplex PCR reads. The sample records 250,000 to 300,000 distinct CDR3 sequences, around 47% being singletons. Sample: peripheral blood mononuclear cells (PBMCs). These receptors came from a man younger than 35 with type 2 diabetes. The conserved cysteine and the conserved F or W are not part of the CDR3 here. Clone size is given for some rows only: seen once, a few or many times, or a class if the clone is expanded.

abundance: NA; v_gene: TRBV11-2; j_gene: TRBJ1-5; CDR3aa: ASSARQGFGNQPQH
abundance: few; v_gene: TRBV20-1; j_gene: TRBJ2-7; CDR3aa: SASLASAYEQY
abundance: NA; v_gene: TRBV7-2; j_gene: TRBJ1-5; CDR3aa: ASSPTLNLRDRDGQPQH
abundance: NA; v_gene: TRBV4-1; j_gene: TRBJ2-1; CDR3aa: ASSQEVGQGHNEQF
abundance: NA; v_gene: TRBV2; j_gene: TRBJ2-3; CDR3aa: ASGLAGADTQY
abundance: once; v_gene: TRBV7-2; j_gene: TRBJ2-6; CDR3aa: ASSPRTGSGANVLT
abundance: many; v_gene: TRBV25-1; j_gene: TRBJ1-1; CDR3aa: ASSLTGVNTEAF
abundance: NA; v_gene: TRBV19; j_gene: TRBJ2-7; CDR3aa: ASSIYRGDYEQY
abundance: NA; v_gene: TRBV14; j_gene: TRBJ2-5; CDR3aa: ASKRDRGYETQY
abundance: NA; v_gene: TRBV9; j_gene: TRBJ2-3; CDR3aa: ASSYSRTGYADTQY
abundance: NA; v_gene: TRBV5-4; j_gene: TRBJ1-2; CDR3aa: ASSLEQGAGYGYT
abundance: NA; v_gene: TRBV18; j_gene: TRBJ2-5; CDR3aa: ASSGASSRETQY
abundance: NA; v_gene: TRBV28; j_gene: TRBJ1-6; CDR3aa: ANSPRQGLTSPLH
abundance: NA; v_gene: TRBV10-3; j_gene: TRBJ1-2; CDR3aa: AIRPSSGNYGYT
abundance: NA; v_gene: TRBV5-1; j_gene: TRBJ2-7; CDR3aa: ASSLRGQVAYEQY
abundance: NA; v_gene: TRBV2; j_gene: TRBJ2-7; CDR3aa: ASSETSGVEQY
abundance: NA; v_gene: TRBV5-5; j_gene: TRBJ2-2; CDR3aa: ASSFRPGELF
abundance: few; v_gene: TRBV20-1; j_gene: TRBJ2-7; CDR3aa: SASLYFRGQPSYEQY
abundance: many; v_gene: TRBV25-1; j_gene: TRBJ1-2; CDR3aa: ASSESGQPTNYGYT
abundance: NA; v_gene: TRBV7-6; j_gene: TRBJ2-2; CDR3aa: ASRFDTGELF
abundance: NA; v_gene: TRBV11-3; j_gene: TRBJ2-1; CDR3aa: ASSLSGDRWARDNEQF
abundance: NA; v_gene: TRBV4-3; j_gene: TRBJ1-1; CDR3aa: ASSLDLRAGGTEAF
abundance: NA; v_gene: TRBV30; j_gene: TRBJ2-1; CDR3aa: AWSAGTGGNEQF
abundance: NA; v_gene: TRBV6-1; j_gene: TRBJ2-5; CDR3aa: ASSEDRLKETQY
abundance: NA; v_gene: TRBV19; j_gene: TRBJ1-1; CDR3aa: ASSGAVLNTEAF
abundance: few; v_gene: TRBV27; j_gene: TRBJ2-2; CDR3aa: ASGRRPDPGVGELF
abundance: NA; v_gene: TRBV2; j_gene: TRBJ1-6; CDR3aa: ASKRESPLH
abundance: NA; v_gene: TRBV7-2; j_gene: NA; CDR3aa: ASSLDRIYEQY
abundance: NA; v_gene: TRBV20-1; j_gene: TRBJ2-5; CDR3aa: SAAGSQETQY
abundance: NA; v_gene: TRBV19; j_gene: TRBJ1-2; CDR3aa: ASSMKSGTGGANSYGYT
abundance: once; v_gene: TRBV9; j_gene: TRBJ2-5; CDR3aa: ASSVGPRDRGLETQY
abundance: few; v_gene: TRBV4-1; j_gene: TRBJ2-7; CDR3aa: ASSPTATQGITYEQY
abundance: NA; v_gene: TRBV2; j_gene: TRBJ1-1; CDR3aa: ASSDTNTEAF
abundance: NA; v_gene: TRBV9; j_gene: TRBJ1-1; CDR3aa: ASSVGRAGVNTEAF
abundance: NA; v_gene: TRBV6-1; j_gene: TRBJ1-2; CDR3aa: ASSSGRVNYGYT
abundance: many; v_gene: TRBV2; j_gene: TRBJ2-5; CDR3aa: ASETSGTTGETQY
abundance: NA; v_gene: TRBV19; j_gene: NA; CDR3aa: ASSISRFLSYEQF
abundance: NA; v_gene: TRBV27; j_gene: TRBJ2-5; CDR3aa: ASSSRLAAQETQY
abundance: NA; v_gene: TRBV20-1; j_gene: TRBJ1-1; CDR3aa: SARQGITEAF
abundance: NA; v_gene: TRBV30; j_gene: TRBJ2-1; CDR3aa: ARSSGGGIAGHYNEQF
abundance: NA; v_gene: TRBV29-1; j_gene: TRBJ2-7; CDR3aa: SVGEQAYEQY
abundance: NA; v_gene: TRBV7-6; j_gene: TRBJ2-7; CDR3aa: ASSLEVNRGEQY